These 8 T cell receptor beta chains share one sample of origin, sequenced in a study of HIV-infected patients and healthy controls. Alpha and beta constant-region primers primed reverse transcription of around 500 ng RNA. Each of the alpha and beta chains got its own library through chain-specific third strand synthesis with indices. MiXCR was run by TCRdb on the 5' RACE reads, yielding one entry per CDR3 protein. The top ten clones hold around 7.9% of a sample with about 15,000 distinct CDR3 sequences, approximately 7% of them seen once. The repertoire came from unfractionated whole blood and reflected all unsorted peripheral T cells. The sample was blood. These receptor sequences come from an adult in good health.

By frequency in the sample, this clonotype is medium-sized. The chain couples TRBV11-3 to TRBJ1-3; D ambiguous. The length of the CDR3 is 14 residues. Germline V gene sequence: CDR1 SGHNT, CDR2 YENEEA. Trimming took 5 bases from V and 4 from J, leaving 12 bases between them. The CDR3 DNA reads as TGTGCCAGCAGCCCCAGGACGGTCGGAAACACCATATATTTT. Residues: CASSPRTVGNTIYF.

This clonotype is judged medium-sized (0.01 to 0.1%). The chain links TRBV10-2 to TRBJ1-5; D is ambiguous. Germline V gene data show CDR1 as WSHSY and CDR2 as SAAADI. The CDR3 loop spans 14 amino acids. Between the trimmed V and J ends, which lost 2 bases and 3 bases, there was a span of 8 bases. CDR3 region: CASSEGSLNQPQHF. Here the CDR3 DNA reads TGCGCCAGCAGTGAGGGCAGCCTCAATCAGCCCCAGCATTTT.

By share, this clonotype counts as medium-sized. V gene TRBV3-1 combines with J gene TRBJ2-3; 11 positions match TRBD2. Germline CDR1 LGHDT, CDR2 YNNKEL (reference sequence). This CDR3 has 16 amino acids. V lost 1 base and J lost 3; bases outside the gene matches: 3. The CDR3, as DNA: TGTGCCAGCAGCCAAGCTAGGACTAGCGGGACAGATACGCAGTATTTT. This encodes CASSQARTSGTDTQYF.

This clonotype came up many times. CDR3 bases: TGTGCCCAATCGTCGGGATACAATGAGCAGTTCTTC. Translation: CAQSSGYNEQFF. This chain connects TRBV12-3 or TRBV12-4 to TRBJ2-1; weak D call: TRBD2 (5 bases). This CDR3 spans 12 amino acids. V was pared by 11 bases and J by 4 bases, with 12 bases between.

In this sample, this clonotype turned up many times. V gene TRBV19 combines with J gene TRBJ2-7; 11 bases map to TRBD2. The trim removed 5 bases at V and 4 bases at J, leaving 7 bases unmatched. The CDR3 contains 15 residues. The germline V gene encodes CDR1 LNHDA and CDR2 SQIVND (reference sequence). The CDR3, as DNA: TGTGCCAGTAGTTACGGGACTAGCGGATATTACGAGCAGTACTTC. This gives the protein CASSYGTSGYYEQYF. The full variable domain, its missing parts supplied by reference TRBV19 and TRBJ2-7, is DGGITQSPKYLFRKEGQNVTLSCEQNLNHDAMYWYRQDPGQGLRLIYYSQIVNDFQKGDIAEGYSVSREKKESFPLTVTSAQKNPTAFYLCASSYGTSGYYEQYFGPGTRLTVT.

There are many counts of this clonotype. The chain carries TRBV6-2 or TRBV6-3 and TRBJ1-5, with 9 bases lining up with TRBD1. J lost 7 bases, V lost 6 bases, and 10 bases had no gene match. The CDR3 extends over 15 amino acids. Germline CDR1 MNHEY, CDR2 SVGEGT. The CDR3 loop reads CASRDRDRVGQPQHF. The CDR3 DNA reads as TGTGCCAGCAGGGATAGGGACAGGGTTGGCCAGCCCCAGCATTTT.

This clonotype was observed many times. The chain uses TRBV7-9 and TRBJ2-1; no firm D call. The CDR3 consists of 13 residues. The V gene's germline CDR1 is SEHNR and CDR2 FQNEAQ (reference sequence). Trimming stripped 3 bases from V and 3 bases from J, with 6 bases between. For the CDR3, the DNA is TGTGCCAGCAGCTTTGAAGGCTACAATGAGCAGTTCTTC. Amino acid sequence: CASSFEGYNEQFF.

The chain employs TRBV20-1 and TRBJ2-3; TRBD2 matches at 7 bases. The CDR3 runs to 16 residues. Trimming took 0 bases from V and 2 from J; bases not matched to a gene: 8. Germline V gives CDR1 DFQATT, CDR2 SNEGSKA (reference sequence). In DNA form, the CDR3 reads TGCAGTGCTAGAGATTCTGGGGCGGGGGACACAGATACGCAGTATTTT. It translates to CSARDSGAGDTDTQYF.